These T cell receptor beta chains were read from a single sample in a study of blood T cell repertoires in COVID-19. Only in-frame clones appear in the TCRdb table, and some are missing; sequencing was by immunoSEQ multiplex PCR. The data contain around 620,000 clones, 85% to 90% of them seen just once; the ten biggest clones take up about 0.26%. What was sequenced was peripheral blood. These receptors were taken from a woman aged 18-29 years with acute or convalescent COVID-19. The CDR3 runs from the conserved cysteine through the conserved F or W. A D gene is named only where the DNA matches it firmly.

j_gene: TRBJ2-1
v_gene: TRBV24-1
d_gene: TRBD2
CDR3aa: CATSVAHSGGRYNEQFF
CDR3nt: TGTGCCACCAGTGTCGCCCACAGCGGGGGGAGGTACAATGAGCAGTTCTTC

j_gene: TRBJ2-7
v_gene: TRBV18
d_gene: NA
CDR3aa: CASSPPTPPQEVHEQYF
CDR3nt: TGTGCCAGCTCACCACCGACCCCGCCCCAGGAGGTACACGAGCAGTACTTC

j_gene: TRBJ1-1
v_gene: TRBV30
d_gene: NA
CDR3aa: CAWSVQGAEAFF
CDR3nt: TGTGCCTGGAGTGTACAGGGAGCTGAAGCTTTCTTT

j_gene: TRBJ1-4
v_gene: TRBV21-1
d_gene: NA
CDR3aa: CASSKAGTGDEKLFF
CDR3nt: TGTGCCAGCAGCAAAGCGGGGACAGGAGATGAAAAACTGTTTTTT

j_gene: TRBJ1-1
v_gene: TRBV14
d_gene: NA
CDR3aa: CASSVMGRTEAFF
CDR3nt: TGTGCCAGCAGCGTCATGGGGAGAACTGAAGCTTTCTTT

j_gene: TRBJ2-7
v_gene: TRBV7-8
d_gene: TRBD2
CDR3aa: CASSFVASGGYEQYF
CDR3nt: TGTGCCAGCAGCTTCGTGGCTAGCGGGGGCTACGAGCAGTACTTC

j_gene: TRBJ2-7
v_gene: TRBV11-1
d_gene: TRBD1
CDR3aa: CASSVRDRGAGEQYF
CDR3nt: TGTGCCAGCAGCGTGCGGGACAGGGGGGCGGGAGAGCAGTACTTC

j_gene: TRBJ1-2
v_gene: TRBV6-1
d_gene: NA
CDR3aa: CASSEGGGPGYGYTF
CDR3nt: TGTGCCAGCAGTGAAGGGGGGGGTCCCGGCTATGGCTACACCTTC

j_gene: TRBJ2-5
v_gene: TRBV19
d_gene: TRBD1
CDR3aa: CASTRDRGGETQYF
CDR3nt: TGTGCCAGTACTCGGGACAGGGGAGGCGAGACCCAGTACTTC

j_gene: TRBJ1-2
v_gene: TRBV15
d_gene: TRBD1
CDR3aa: CATSSGQGEGGYTF
CDR3nt: TGTGCCACCAGCAGCGGACAGGGGGAAGGCGGCTACACCTTC